The clone carrying this TCR beta chain has a single count. Its antigen is unknown. Germline loops: CDR1 MNHNS, CDR2 SASEGT. The germline V and J ends were trimmed by 4 bases and 0 bases, with 19 bases remaining between them. This CDR3 has 19 residues. The data stem from a study of blood T cells in healthy people across ages. Findings and limits, study-wide: In the absence of known donor CMV status, changes in expanded clonotypes were possibly confounded. Across the age range, TCR beta diversity per million T cells fell in a roughly linear way.

Primers used in a second PCR of about 6 to 11 cycles were a sample-barcoded 5' primer and a J-beta primer mix. TCRdb re-analysed the 5' RACE reads in MiXCR, keeping a single row per CDR3 protein. The sample shows around 1.5 million distinct CDR3 sequences, roughly 40% of them seen only once. Sequenced input: blood. The clonotype was recovered from a woman between 18 and 30 years old in good health. The chain has TRBV6-1 and TRBJ2-6; no definite D call. CDR3 sequence reads: CASSGRELSLRSGANVLTF. The CDR3 nucleotides are TGTGCCAGCAGTGGGCGCGAACTCTCTCTGCGCTCTGGGGCCAACGTCCTGACTTTC.